Presented here are 20 T cell receptor beta chains from one specimen sequenced in a study of blood T cells in healthy people across ages. Primers used in a second PCR of roughly 6 to 11 cycles were a sample-barcoded 5' primer and a J-beta primer mix. TCRdb re-derived calls from the 5' RACE reads in MiXCR, one entry per CDR3 protein. The table shows hundreds of thousands of distinct CDR3 sequences, with around 32% occurring only once. Sequencing used blood. Receptors were obtained from a woman older than 75 in good health.

A note on this clonotype: At one end the junction does not follow the germline gene, possibly because of a read error. V usage is TRBV5-5 and J usage is TRBJ1-6; D gene ambiguous. This CDR3 has 14 amino acids. CDR1 is SGHKS, CDR2 YYEKEE, per germline (reference sequence). DNA for the CDR3: TGTGCCAGCAACTTGTCCGGTGATAATTCACCCCTCCACTTT. Protein product: CASNLSGDNSPLHF. Together with reference TRBV5-5 and TRBJ1-6, the CDR3 gives the full variable domain: DAGVTQSPTHLIKTRGQQVTLRCSPISGHKSVSWYQQVLGQGPQFIFQYYEKEERGRGNFPDRFSARQFPNYSSELNVNALLLGDSALYLCASNLSGDNSPLHFGNGTRLTVT.

Concerning this clonotype itself: A much larger clone differs from this one at a single base, so this may be a read error. V and J are TRBV7-9 and TRBJ2-3; perhaps D is TRBD1 or TRBD2 (5 bases each). The CDR3 is 15 residues long. Germline V CDR1 and CDR2: SEHNR, FQNEAQ (reference sequence). This CDR3 is CVSSLVMGGTDTQYF. DNA for the CDR3: TGTGTCAGCAGCTTAGTTATGGGGGGCACAGATACGCAGTATTTT.

This chain connects TRBV27 to TRBJ2-1; TRBD1 matches 8 bases. Losses at the gene ends were 5 bases for V and 5 bases for J; bases not matched to a gene: 14. This CDR3 region has 17 residues. Germline assignment: CDR1 MNHEY and CDR2 SMNVEV (reference sequence). In nucleotides, the CDR3 is TGTGCCAGCAGTCCACTACCCACGGGACAGGCGAACAATGAGCAGTTCTTC. Translation gives CASSPLPTGQANNEQFF.

Concerning this clonotype itself: This could be a read error, since a much larger clone is one nucleotide away. V usage is TRBV6-5 and J usage is TRBJ2-7, with TRBD1 identical over 7 bases. Germline V lookup: CDR1 MNHEY, CDR2 SVGAGI. The J segment lost 5 bases and the V segment lost 1 base, leaving 8 bases of the junction unmatched. The CDR3 spans 15 residues. The CDR3 nucleotides are TGTGCCAGCAGTTACTGGGGAACAGGGGACCACGAGCAGTACTTC. This translates into CASSYWGTGDHEQYF.

This clonotype was observed many times. The chain recombines TRBV5-1 with TRBJ2-3; possibly TRBD1 for D (6 bases). The CDR3 length is 15 residues. CDR1 is SGHRS and CDR2 is YFSETQ in the germline V gene. Deletions cut 0 bases from V and 1 base from J, with 9 bases between. The CDR3 here is CASSLAAGGTDTQYF. CDR3 DNA sequence: TGCGCCAGCAGCTTGGCAGCAGGGGGCACAGATACGCAGTATTTT.

The chain uses TRBV7-9 and TRBJ1-2; D possibly corresponds to TRBD1 (5 bases). This CDR3 has 14 residues. The V gene's germline CDR1 is SEHNR and CDR2 FQNEAQ (reference sequence). The V end was cut by 4 bases, the J end by 6 bases, with 15 bases between. The CDR3 region is CASSSRGRVDGYTF. DNA of the CDR3: TGTGCCAGCAGCTCACGGGGGAGGGTAGATGGCTACACCTTC.

This clonotype was seen ten or more times. The V call is TRBV4-1, the J call TRBJ2-7; TRBD2 matches 8 bases. The CDR3 covers 16 residues. Losses at the gene ends were 3 bases for V and 5 bases for J; bases not matched to a gene: 12. Germline V lookup: CDR1 MGHRA, CDR2 YSYEKL. The CDR3, as DNA: TGCGCCAGCAGCCAGGGCCTCCGGGGGGGCGTAGACGAGCAGTACTTC. Protein: CASSQGLRGGVDEQYF.

As for this clonotype: Since a much larger clone is just one base distant, this may be a read error. This chain joins TRBV3-1 and TRBJ2-5, with D perhaps matching TRBD1 or TRBD2 (5 bases each). Looked up from germline, CDR1 is LGHDT and CDR2 is YNNKEL (reference sequence). CDR3 size: 15 residues. Written as DNA, the CDR3 is TGTGCCAACAGCCAAGACCGGGGCCGGACGGAGACCCAGTACTTC. This translates into CANSQDRGRTETQYF.

This chain connects TRBV20-1 to TRBJ2-3; 7 nucleotides agree with TRBD2. The germline CDR1 and CDR2 sequences are DFQATT and SNEGSKA (reference sequence). V was pared by 6 bases and J by 4 bases, with 16 bases of the junction left unmatched. This CDR3 comprises 16 residues. The CDR3 DNA reads TGCAGTGCGTCACCTACGGCGGGGGTTGGTCCAGATACGCAGTATTTT. This gives the protein CSASPTAGVGPDTQYF.

This clonotype was detected ten times or more. This chain links TRBV7-2 with TRBJ1-1; D remains ambiguous. Trimming pared 5 bases from V and 8 bases from J, leaving 6 bases between. The V gene's germline CDR1 is SGHTA and CDR2 FQGNSA. CDR3 length equals 10 residues. CDR3 DNA: TGTGCCAGCAGCCCCCTGGAAGCTTTCTTT. Its protein is CASSPLEAFF.

V is TRBV29-1 and J is TRBJ1-2; TRBD1 aligns across 7 bases. The CDR3 spans 12 residues. Germline-derived CDR1 and CDR2 are SQVTM and ANQGSEA. V lost 4 bases to trimming and J lost 6 bases; unmatched junction nucleotides: 5. The CDR3, as DNA: TGCAGCGTTGTTAGGGGGCATGATGGCTACACCTTC. Its translation is CSVVRGHDGYTF.

For this clonotype: Since a much larger clone is just one base distant, this may be a read error. For the CDR3, the DNA is TGTACCAGCGGGACTGACTATGGCTACACCTTC. This codes for CTSGTDYGYTF. The rearrangement links TRBV27 to TRBJ1-2; a weak D match, TRBD1 (5 bases). CDR3 length equals 11 residues. Germline V lookup: CDR1 MNHEY, CDR2 SMNVEV (reference sequence).

The V and J genes are TRBV25-1 and TRBJ1-4; TRBD1 might be the D (5 bases). The V end lost 3 bases, the J end lost 7 bases, and 15 bases lay between the germline ends. The CDR3 sequence is 15 residues long. CDR1 is MGHDK and CDR2 is SYGVNS in the germline V gene. The CDR3 here is CASSDPLGVREKLFF. The CDR3 region has the DNA TGTGCCAGCAGTGATCCGTTGGGGGTCCGTGAAAAACTGTTTTTT. Full variable domain (rest looked up from reference TRBV25-1 and TRBJ1-4): EADIYQTPRYLVIGTGKKITLECSQTMGHDKMYWYQQDPGMELHLIHYSYGVNSTEKGDLSSESTVSRIRTEHFPLTLESARPSHTSQYLCASSDPLGVREKLFFGSGTQLSVL.

This clonotype occurred many times. The rearrangement links TRBV18 to TRBJ2-5; D gene uncertain. Per the germline V gene, CDR1 is KGHSH and CDR2 is LQKENI. The CDR3 spans 13 residues. V lost 2 bases, J lost 2 bases, and 6 bases lay in between. CDR3 sequence reads: CASSPTYQETQYF. The CDR3, as DNA: TGTGCCAGCTCACCAACTTATCAAGAGACCCAGTACTTC.

The V and J genes are TRBV2 and TRBJ2-3; 7 nucleotides match TRBD2. Looked up from germline, CDR1 is SNHLY and CDR2 is FYNNEI. J was trimmed by 5 bases and V by 7 bases; bases with no gene match: 9. This CDR3 spans 14 amino acids. The CDR3 DNA is TGTGCCAGCAACCAAGCGGGGATCCAAGATACGCAGTATTTT. Translating it yields CASNQAGIQDTQYF.

This clonotype was recorded many times. This sequence joins TRBV29-1 and TRBJ2-5; 7 bases match TRBD2. CDR3 length: 14 residues. V shed 7 bases, J shed 4 bases, and the junction held 12 bases outside the gene matches. Germline-derived CDR1 and CDR2 are SQVTM and ANQGSEA. The CDR3 DNA sequence: TGCAGCGCAACCCATAGCGGGCGAGGAGAGACCCAGTACTTC. Translating it yields CSATHSGRGETQYF.

This clonotype was counted between two and nine times. This chain links TRBV30 with TRBJ1-1; D unclear. Trimming stripped 2 bases from V and 5 bases from J, with 9 bases between. The CDR3 consists of 12 residues. Germline assignment: CDR1 GTSNPN and CDR2 SVGIG (reference sequence). CDR3 nucleotide sequence: TGTGCCTGGAGTCCCCGGGTAACTGAAGCTTTCTTT. Residues: CAWSPRVTEAFF.

Concerning this clonotype: This may be a read error: a much more frequent sequence differs by one nucleotide. V gene TRBV29-1 combines with J gene TRBJ2-4; D may be TRBD1 (6 bases). Germline lookup yields CDR1 SQVTM and CDR2 ANQGSEA. V was shortened by 7 bases and J by 13 bases, with 20 bases between the two germline ends. This CDR3 contains 12 residues. CDR3 sequence reads: CSGADQGREQYF. The CDR3 DNA reads TGCAGCGGTGCTGACCAGGGGAGAGAGCAGTACTTC.

This clonotype came up many times. The rearrangement links TRBV4-1 to TRBJ1-1, with 10 nucleotides matching TRBD1. The CDR3 is 14 residues long. J lost 5 bases, V lost 6 bases, and 6 bases had no gene match. Germline V gene sequence: CDR1 MGHRA, CDR2 YSYEKL. The CDR3 loop is CASSRGTGETEAFF. The CDR3, as DNA: TGCGCCAGCAGTCGCGGGACAGGGGAGACTGAAGCTTTCTTT.

The chain recombines TRBV11-2 with TRBJ1-2; 8 positions match TRBD1. This CDR3 has 14 residues. The germline CDR1 and CDR2 sequences are SGHAT and FQNNGV. J gave up 6 bases and V 3 bases, and 6 bases lay outside the gene matches. CDR3 region: CASSFGTGGDGYTF. As DNA, the CDR3 is TGTGCCAGCAGCTTCGGAACAGGGGGGGATGGCTACACCTTC.